This TCR beta chain was profiled in a study of cytotoxic CD8 clonotypes in ibrutinib-treated CLL. Findings of the study overall: Shared public clonotypes were rare, and on treatment they either got smaller or stayed the same.

The sequencing depth, 1 in 200,000 to 1 in 1 million T cells, was the target. Assay used: immunoSEQ multiplex PCR; TCRdb lists only in-frame clones, some missing. The table has about 140,000 clones, less than 95% seen once. Note on this clone: The antigen is unknown.

The source of this sequence is a human donor with chronic lymphocytic leukemia. Material: PBMCs, obtained after 12 months of ibrutinib treatment.

CDR3 in DNA: TGTGCCAGCAGCCGGGACAGGTTAGTCACTGAAGCTTTCTTT. Amino acid sequence: CASSRDRLVTEAFF. This chain uses TRBV28 with TRBJ1-1; 8 nucleotides match TRBD1. The CDR3 loop spans 14 amino acids. The J segment lost 4 bases and the V segment lost 6 bases, leaving 7 bases of the junction unmatched. The V gene's germline CDR1 is MDHEN and CDR2 SYDVKM.